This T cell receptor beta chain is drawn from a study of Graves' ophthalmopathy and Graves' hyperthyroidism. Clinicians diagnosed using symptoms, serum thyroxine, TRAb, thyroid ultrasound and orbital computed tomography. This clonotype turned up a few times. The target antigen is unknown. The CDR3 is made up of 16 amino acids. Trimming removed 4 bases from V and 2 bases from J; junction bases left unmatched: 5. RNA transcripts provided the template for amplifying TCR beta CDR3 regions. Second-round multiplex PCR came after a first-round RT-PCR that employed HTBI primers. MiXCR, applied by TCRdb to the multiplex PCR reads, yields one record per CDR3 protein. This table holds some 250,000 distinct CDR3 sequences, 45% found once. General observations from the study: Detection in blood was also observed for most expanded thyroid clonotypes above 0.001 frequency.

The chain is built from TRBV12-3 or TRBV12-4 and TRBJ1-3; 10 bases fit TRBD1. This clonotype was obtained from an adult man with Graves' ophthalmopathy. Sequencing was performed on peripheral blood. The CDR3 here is CASSWTGGVAGNTIYF. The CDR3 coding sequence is TGTGCCAGCAGTTGGACAGGGGGAGTCGCTGGAAACACCATATATTTT.